Listed below are T cell receptor beta chains from one sample, sequenced in a study of response to subunit inactivated influenza vaccine. TCRdb reprocessed the RT-PCR reads with MiXCR, giving one entry per CDR3 protein. The repertoire has some 180,000 distinct CDR3 sequences, around 9.2% of them found once; the top ten carry 11%. Sequencing used non-naive T cells sorted from PBMCs, obtained on the day of vaccination. The receptors were sampled from a man in his fifties who received an inactivated influenza vaccine. The CDR3 runs from the conserved cysteine through the conserved F or W. D genes are given only for firm matches. Clone size is stated in some rows and not others, as once, few, many or a class when expanded.

V gene,clone size,J gene,D gene,CDR3 DNA,CDR3 protein
TRBV3-1,once,TRBJ2-1,NA,TGTGCCAGCAGCCAAGCCAAATGCGGGACACCATACAATGAGCAGTTCTTC,CASSQAKCGTPYNEQFF
TRBV6-1,few,TRBJ2-5,TRBD2,TGTGCCAGCAGACTAAGCGGGGGACAAGAGACCCAGTACTTC,CASRLSGGQETQYF
TRBV6-2/TRBV6-3,NA,TRBJ2-7,NA,TGTGCCAGCAGTTACTTATCGGGGCGCTACGAGCAGTACTTC,CASSYLSGRYEQYF
TRBV5-1,many,TRBJ2-2,NA,TGCGCCAGCAGTTCGAACACCGGGGAGCTGTTTTTT,CASSSNTGELFF
TRBV9,NA,TRBJ2-3,TRBD2,TGTGCCAGCAGCTCCGGACTAGCGGGAGGGGTCGACACCACAGATACGCAGTATTTT,CASSSGLAGGVDTTDTQYF
TRBV7-8,NA,TRBJ1-5,NA,TGTGCCAGCAGCTTAGCGTCGGACAATCAGCCCCAGCATTTT,CASSLASDNQPQHF
TRBV15,many,TRBJ1-4,NA,TGTGCCACCAGCAGATCCCCCCACAGGGCAACTAATGAAAAACTGTTTTTT,CATSRSPHRATNEKLFF
TRBV6-1,few,TRBJ1-2,NA,TGTGCCAGCAGCGGGGTATTGGGCTATGGCTACACCTTC,CASSGVLGYGYTF
TRBV12-3/TRBV12-4,NA,TRBJ2-2,NA,TGTGCCAGCACCGTAGGGTACACCGGGGAGCTGTTTTTT,CASTVGYTGELFF
TRBV9,many,TRBJ2-3,NA,TGTGCCAGCAGCGTAGGGGTAGCAGGAAGCACAGATACGCAGTATTTT,CASSVGVAGSTDTQYF
TRBV12-3/TRBV12-4,many,TRBJ1-1,TRBD1,TGTGCCAGCAGTTTGACAGGGTCTGAAGCTTTCTTT,CASSLTGSEAFF
TRBV7-2,NA,TRBJ2-3,NA,TGTGCCAGCAGCTTACGGGCAGTCACAGATACGCAGTATTTT,CASSLRAVTDTQYF
TRBV5-5,many,TRBJ2-1,NA,TGTGCCAGCAGCTTGGGAGTAGAATACAAAAATGAGCAGTTCTTC,CASSLGVEYKNEQFF
TRBV12-3/TRBV12-4,many,TRBJ2-2,TRBD2,TGTGCCAGCAGTTTAGAGCGGGGGCCAAACACCGGGGAGCTGTTTTTT,CASSLERGPNTGELFF
TRBV6-1,few,TRBJ1-1,TRBD1,TGTGCCAGCAGCAGGGACAGGGGGTTAGGGAACACTGAAGCTTTCTTT,CASSRDRGLGNTEAFF
TRBV2,NA,TRBJ2-5,NA,TGTGCCAGCAGTCCCCCGGACAGAGTCCCACCGACCCAGTACTTC,CASSPPDRVPPTQYF
TRBV4-1,NA,TRBJ2-7,NA,TGCGCCAGCAGCCGAGAACAGGGATACGAGCAGTACTTC,CASSREQGYEQYF
TRBV5-1,many,TRBJ1-1,NA,TGCGCCAGCAGCTTCAGGGCGTCCGGGGACACTGAAGCTTTCTTT,CASSFRASGDTEAFF
TRBV6-2/TRBV6-3,few,TRBJ2-3,TRBD2,TGTGCCAGCACTTTAGCGGGAGGGCCCGCAGATACGCAGTATTTT,CASTLAGGPADTQYF
TRBV20-1,few,TRBJ2-5,TRBD1,TGCAGTGCTGGACCACCGGACAGGAAAGAGACCCAGTACTTC,CSAGPPDRKETQYF
TRBV19,NA,TRBJ1-1,TRBD1,TGTGCCAGTCTTAGACAGGGGAACACTGAAGCTTTCTTT,CASLRQGNTEAFF
TRBV2,few,TRBJ2-5,TRBD2,TGTGCCAGCTCCACCGGGAGGACTAGCCCAGAGACCCAGTACTTC,CASSTGRTSPETQYF
TRBV4-3,NA,TRBJ1-1,NA,TGCGCCAGCAGCCAAGAGGACCAGCGCTCGACAGGAGCGAGGACTGAAGCTTTCTTT,CASSQEDQRSTGARTEAFF
TRBV19,NA,TRBJ2-3,TRBD2,TGTGCCACAAAGACGTTAGGAGCGGGGGGCCCGGGGGATACGCAGTATTTT,CATKTLGAGGPGDTQYF
TRBV12-3/TRBV12-4,few,TRBJ1-2,NA,TGTGCCAGCAGTAGGGACGCCGTGGTGCGGGGCTACACCTTC,CASSRDAVVRGYTF
TRBV2,few,TRBJ2-3,TRBD2,TGTGCCAGCAGTAAAGGACTAGCGGGAGTAGATACGCAGTATTTT,CASSKGLAGVDTQYF
TRBV5-1,few,TRBJ2-7,NA,TGCGCCAGCAGCCTCCGGGACATGGGAGAGCAGTACTTC,CASSLRDMGEQYF
TRBV7-8,few,TRBJ2-3,TRBD2,TGTGCCAGCAGCTTAGATAGCGGGGGGGCCCCGAATACGCAGTATTTT,CASSLDSGGAPNTQYF
TRBV4-3,NA,TRBJ1-3,NA,TGCGCCAGCAGCCAATCACACGATGGAAACACCATATATTTT,CASSQSHDGNTIYF
TRBV5-1,few,TRBJ1-1,NA,TGCGCCAGCAGTCTCCTGGACATCACGAACACTGAAGCTTTCTTT,CASSLLDITNTEAFF
TRBV7-2,many,TRBJ2-7,NA,TGTGCCAGCAGCCCCCGGCAGGCTTCCTACGAGCAGTACTTC,CASSPRQASYEQYF
TRBV24-1,few,TRBJ2-7,NA,TGTGCCACCGAGTCTCCGTTTACCTACGAGCAGTACTTC,CATESPFTYEQYF
TRBV12-3/TRBV12-4,many,TRBJ2-7,NA,TGTGCCAGCAGTTTAAAGCTAGCAGCCCTTTACGAGCAGTACTTC,CASSLKLAALYEQYF
TRBV28,NA,TRBJ2-1,NA,TGTGCCAGCAGTTTCCGTGAGGGCTTGGAGCAGTTCTTC,CASSFREGLEQFF
TRBV5-1,few,TRBJ2-3,TRBD2,TGCGCCAGCAGCCGGGGACTAGCGGGGGAGCGCACAGATACGCAGTATTTT,CASSRGLAGERTDTQYF
TRBV7-2,many,TRBJ2-2,NA,TGTGCCAGCAGTCCGTGGGGCACCGGGGAGCTGTTTTTT,CASSPWGTGELFF
TRBV15,many,TRBJ2-4,NA,TGTGCCACCAGCAGAGATACAGAAGTCAAAAACATTCAGTACTTC,CATSRDTEVKNIQYF
TRBV27,few,TRBJ1-6,TRBD1,TGTGCCAGCAGTGAAGGGGGCGGATTCTCCTATAATTCACCCCTCCACTTT,CASSEGGGFSYNSPLHF
TRBV7-8,few,TRBJ2-1,TRBD2,TGTGCCAGCAGCTTGCCGGGACTAGCGAGGAATGAGCAGTTCTTC,CASSLPGLARNEQFF